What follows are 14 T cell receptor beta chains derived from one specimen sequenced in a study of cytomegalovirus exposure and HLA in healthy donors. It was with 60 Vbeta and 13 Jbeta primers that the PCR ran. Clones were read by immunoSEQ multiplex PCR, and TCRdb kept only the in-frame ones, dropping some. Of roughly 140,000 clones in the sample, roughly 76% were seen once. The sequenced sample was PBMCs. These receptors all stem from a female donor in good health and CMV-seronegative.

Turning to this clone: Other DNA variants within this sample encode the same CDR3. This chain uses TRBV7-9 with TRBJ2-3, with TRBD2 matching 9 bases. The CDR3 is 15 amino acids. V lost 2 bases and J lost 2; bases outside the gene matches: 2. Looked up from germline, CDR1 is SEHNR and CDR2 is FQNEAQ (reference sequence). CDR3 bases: TGTGCCAGCAGCTTACTAGCGGGACTCACAGATACGCAGTATTTT. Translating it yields CASSLLAGLTDTQYF. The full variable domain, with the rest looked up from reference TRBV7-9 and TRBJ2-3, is DTGVSQNPRHKITKRGQNVTFRCDPISEHNRLYWYRQTLGQGPEFLTYFQNEAQLEKSRLLSDRFSAERPKGSFSTLEIQRTEQGDSAMYLCASSLLAGLTDTQYFGPGTRLTVL.

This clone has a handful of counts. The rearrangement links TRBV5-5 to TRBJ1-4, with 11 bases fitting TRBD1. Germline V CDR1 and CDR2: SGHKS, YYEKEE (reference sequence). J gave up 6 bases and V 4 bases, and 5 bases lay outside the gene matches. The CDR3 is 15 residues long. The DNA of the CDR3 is TGTGCCAGCAGCGGACAGGGGGCTAATGATGAAAAACTGTTTTTT. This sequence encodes CASSGQGANDEKLFF.

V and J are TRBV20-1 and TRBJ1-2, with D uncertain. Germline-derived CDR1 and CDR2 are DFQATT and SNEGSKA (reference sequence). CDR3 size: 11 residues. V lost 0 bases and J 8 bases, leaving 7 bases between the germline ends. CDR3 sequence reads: CSAREGWGYTF. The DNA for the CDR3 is TGCAGTGCTAGAGAGGGCTGGGGCTACACCTTC.

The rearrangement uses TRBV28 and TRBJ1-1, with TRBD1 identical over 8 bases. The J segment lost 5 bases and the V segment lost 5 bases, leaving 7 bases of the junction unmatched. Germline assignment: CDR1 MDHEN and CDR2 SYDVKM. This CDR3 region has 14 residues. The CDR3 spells CASSPIRDRTEAFF. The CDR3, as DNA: TGTGCCAGCAGTCCAATCCGGGACAGGACTGAAGCTTTCTTT.

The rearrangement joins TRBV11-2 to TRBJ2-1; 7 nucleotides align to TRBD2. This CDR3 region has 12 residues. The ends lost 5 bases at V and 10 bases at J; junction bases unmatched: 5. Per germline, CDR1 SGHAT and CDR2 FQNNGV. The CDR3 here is CASSRGGWEQFF. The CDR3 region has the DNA TGTGCCAGCAGCCGGGGAGGGTGGGAGCAGTTCTTC.

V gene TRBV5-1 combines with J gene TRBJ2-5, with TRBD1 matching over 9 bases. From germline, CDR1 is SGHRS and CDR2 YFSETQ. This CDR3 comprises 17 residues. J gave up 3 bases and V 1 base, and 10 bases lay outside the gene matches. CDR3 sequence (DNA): TGCGCCAGCAGCTTGATTGGACAGGGGATCGGGGAAGAGACCCAGTACTTC. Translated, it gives CASSLIGQGIGEETQYF. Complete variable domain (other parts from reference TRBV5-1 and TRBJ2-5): KAGVTQTPRYLIKTRGQQVTLSCSPISGHRSVSWYQQTPGQGLQFLFEYFSETQRNKGNFPGRFSGRQFSNSRSEMNVSTLELGDSALYLCASSLIGQGIGEETQYFGPGTRLLVL.

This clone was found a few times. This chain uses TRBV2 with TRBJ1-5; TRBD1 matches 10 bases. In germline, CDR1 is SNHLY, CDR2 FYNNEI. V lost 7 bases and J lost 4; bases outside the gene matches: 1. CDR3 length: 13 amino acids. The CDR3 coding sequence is TGTGCCAGCAAGGGACAGGGGAATCAGCCCCAGCATTTT. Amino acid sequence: CASKGQGNQPQHF.

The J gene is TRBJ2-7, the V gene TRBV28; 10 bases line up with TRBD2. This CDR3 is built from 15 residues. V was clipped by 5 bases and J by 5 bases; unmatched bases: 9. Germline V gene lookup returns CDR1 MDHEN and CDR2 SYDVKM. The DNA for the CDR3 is TGTGCCAGCAGTCCACTAGCGGGAATTTTGAACGAGCAGTACTTC. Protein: CASSPLAGILNEQYF.

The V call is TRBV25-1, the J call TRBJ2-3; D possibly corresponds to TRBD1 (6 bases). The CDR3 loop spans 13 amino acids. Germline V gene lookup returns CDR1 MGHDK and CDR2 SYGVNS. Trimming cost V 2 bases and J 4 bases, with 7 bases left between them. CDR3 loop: CASSEPGADTQYF. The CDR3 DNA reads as TGTGCCAGCAGTGAACCAGGGGCAGATACGCAGTATTTT.

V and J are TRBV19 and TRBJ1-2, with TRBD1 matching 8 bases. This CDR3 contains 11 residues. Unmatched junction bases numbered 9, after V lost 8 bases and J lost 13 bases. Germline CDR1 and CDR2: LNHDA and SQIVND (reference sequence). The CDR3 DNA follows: TGTGCCAGTGGGGACAGGCCCGCGGTCACCTTC. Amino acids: CASGDRPAVTF.

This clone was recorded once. Written as DNA, the CDR3 is TGTGCTAGTGCCGAGGGACTTATCACAGATACGCAGTATTTT. Its translation is CASAEGLITDTQYF. V usage is TRBV12-5 and J usage is TRBJ2-3; weak D call: TRBD2 (6 bases). Germline V gene lookup returns CDR1 LGHNT and CDR2 FRNRAP. This CDR3 contains 14 residues. V dropped 7 bases and J dropped 2 bases, with 13 bases sitting between them.

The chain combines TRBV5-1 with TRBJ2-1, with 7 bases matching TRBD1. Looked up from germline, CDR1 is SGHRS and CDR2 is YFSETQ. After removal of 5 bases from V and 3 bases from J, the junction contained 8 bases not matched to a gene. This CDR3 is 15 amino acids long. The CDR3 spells CASSYQQGNYNEQFF. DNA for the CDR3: TGCGCCAGCAGTTACCAACAGGGGAACTACAATGAGCAGTTCTTC.

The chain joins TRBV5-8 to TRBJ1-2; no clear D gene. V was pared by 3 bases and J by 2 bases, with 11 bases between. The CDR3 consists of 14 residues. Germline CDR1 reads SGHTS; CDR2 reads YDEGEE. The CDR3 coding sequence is TGTGCCAGCAGCTCCTTAACAGAGAACTATGGCTACACCTTC. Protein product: CASSSLTENYGYTF.

CDR3 nucleotide sequence: TGTGCCAGCTCACCGGGGGCTCGGTACGAGCAGTACTTC. Translation: CASSPGARYEQYF. This rearrangement joins TRBV18 to TRBJ2-7, with a possible D match to TRBD1 (6 bases). The germline V and J ends were trimmed by 3 bases and 4 bases, with 10 bases remaining between them. The CDR3 totals 13 residues. Germline CDR1 reads KGHSH; CDR2 reads LQKENI. Supplemented by reference TRBV18 and TRBJ2-7, the full variable domain reads NAGVMQNPRHLVRRRGQEARLRCSPMKGHSHVYWYRQLPEEGLKFMVYLQKENIIDESGMPKERFSAEFPKEGPSILRIQQVVRGDSAAYFCASSPGARYEQYFGPGTRLTVT.